Listed here are 24 T cell receptor beta chains from one sample, sequenced in a study of cytomegalovirus exposure and HLA in healthy donors. This PCR relied on a set of 60 Vbeta primers and 13 Jbeta primers. Assay: immunoSEQ multiplex PCR; the TCRdb copy retains only in-frame clones and omits some. This sample carries nearly 200,000 clones, with roughly 0.74% going to the ten biggest clones. The specimen was PBMCs. These receptors were collected from a boy aged 10-17 years in good health and CMV-seronegative.

The V and J genes are TRBV4-1 and TRBJ1-1; D is unclear. The CDR3 runs to 13 residues. CDR1 MGHRA and CDR2 YSYEKL come from the germline V gene. V lost 3 bases, J lost 10 bases, and 15 bases lay in between. This CDR3 is CASSHPGSRGAFF. DNA of the CDR3: TGCGCCAGCAGCCACCCCGGGTCCCGAGGAGCTTTCTTT.

The chain employs TRBV27 and TRBJ2-3; no clear D gene. V lost 8 bases and J 5 bases, leaving 11 bases between the germline ends. Per the germline V gene, CDR1 is MNHEY and CDR2 is SMNVEV (reference sequence). This CDR3 is 12 amino acids long. The CDR3 sequence: CASGSRRDTQYF. The CDR3 DNA is TGTGCCAGCGGTTCCCGTCGAGATACGCAGTATTTT.

CDR3 sequence reads: CASSIAPEGYSNQPQHF. Here the CDR3 DNA reads TGTGCCAGTAGTATAGCCCCGGAGGGTTATAGCAATCAGCCCCAGCATTTT. V gene TRBV19 combines with J gene TRBJ1-5; D is uncertain. The CDR3 runs 17 residues. The germline V and J ends were trimmed by 1 base and 0 bases, with 13 bases remaining between them. The germline gives CDR1 LNHDA, CDR2 SQIVND (reference sequence).

V is TRBV7-9 and J is TRBJ2-7; D ambiguous. From germline, CDR1 is SEHNR and CDR2 FQNEAQ (reference sequence). This CDR3 has 13 amino acids. Trimming stripped 2 bases from V and 0 bases from J, with 5 bases between. In nucleotides, the CDR3 is TGTGCCAGCAGCTTACAGGTCTCCTACGAGCAGTACTTC. Its protein is CASSLQVSYEQYF. Full variable domain (missing parts from reference TRBV7-9 and TRBJ2-7): DTGVSQNPRHKITKRGQNVTFRCDPISEHNRLYWYRQTLGQGPEFLTYFQNEAQLEKSRLLSDRFSAERPKGSFSTLEIQRTEQGDSAMYLCASSLQVSYEQYFGPGTRLTVT.

CDR3 nucleotides: TGTGCCAGCAGCTTAGGGACTCTTTGGGGTAATTCACCCCTCCACTTT. Translating it yields CASSLGTLWGNSPLHF. The gene calls are TRBV11-2 and TRBJ1-6, with unresolved D. The germline V gene encodes CDR1 SGHAT and CDR2 FQNNGV. V shed 1 base and J shed 6 bases, with 13 bases lying between them. The CDR3 spans 16 residues. Combining the CDR3 with reference TRBV11-2 and TRBJ1-6 gives the whole variable domain EAGVAQSPRYKIIEKRQSVAFWCNPISGHATLYWYQQILGQGPKLLIQFQNNGVVDDSQLPKDRFSAERLKGVDSTLKIQPAKLEDSAVYLCASSLGTLWGNSPLHFGNGTRLTVT.

The chain carries TRBV11-2 and TRBJ2-1, with TRBD2 as a possible D gene (6 bases). V was clipped by 5 bases and J by 12 bases, with 23 bases between them. The CDR3 has 15 amino acids. CDR1 is SGHAT, CDR2 FQNNGV, per germline. CDR3 in amino acids: CASSPRGDGAGRQFF. The CDR3 DNA follows: TGTGCCAGCAGCCCCCGAGGCGATGGGGCGGGGAGGCAGTTCTTC.

This chain uses TRBV18 with TRBJ1-5; D uncertain. The CDR3 sequence is 16 residues long. CDR1 is KGHSH, CDR2 LQKENI, per germline. Trimming removed 3 bases at V and 3 bases at J, with 15 bases between. The CDR3 sequence: CASSPAGLGDNQPQHF. As DNA, the CDR3 is TGTGCCAGCTCACCGGCCGGACTTGGGGACAATCAGCCCCAGCATTTT.

The chain carries TRBV6-8 and TRBJ2-7; a possible D gene is TRBD2 (5 bases). The CDR3 loop spans 14 amino acids. Germline values: CDR1 MNHGY, CDR2 SAAAGT. Trimming cost V 7 bases and J 2 bases, with 15 bases left between them. In DNA, the CDR3 is TGTGCCAGCAAACCGGACGGGAATCCCTACGAGCAGTACTTC. Translation gives CASKPDGNPYEQYF.

This sequence joins TRBV19 and TRBJ1-5; no reliable D call. Deletions cut 3 bases from V and 5 bases from J, with 14 bases between. Germline loops: CDR1 LNHDA, CDR2 SQIVND (reference sequence). The CDR3 extends over 15 amino acids. This chain's CDR3 is CASSMRPQVYQPQHF. The CDR3 nucleotides are TGTGCCAGTAGTATGAGGCCTCAAGTTTATCAGCCCCAGCATTTT. Supplemented by reference TRBV19 and TRBJ1-5, the full variable domain reads DGGITQSPKYLFRKEGQNVTLSCEQNLNHDAMYWYRQDPGQGLRLIYYSQIVNDFQKGDIAEGYSVSREKKESFPLTVTSAQKNPTAFYLCASSMRPQVYQPQHFGDGTRLSIL.

This sequence joins TRBV7-9 and TRBJ2-3; 14 nucleotides agree with TRBD2. The CDR3 covers 19 residues. Per germline, CDR1 SEHNR and CDR2 FQNEAQ (reference sequence). V gave up 5 bases and J gave up 3 bases; unmatched junction bases: 13. The CDR3 DNA is TGTGCCAGCAGCCCAGATCTGACTAGCGGGGGGGCGTTGACAGATACGCAGTATTTT. It is translated as CASSPDLTSGGALTDTQYF.

J is TRBJ2-7 and V is TRBV6-1; 7 nucleotides align to TRBD2. Per the germline V gene, CDR1 is MNHNS and CDR2 is SASEGT. After removal of 9 bases from V and 3 bases from J, the junction contained 14 bases not matched to a gene. The CDR3 length is 15 residues. The CDR3 sequence is CASRDRGAGLYEQYF. CDR3 coding DNA: TGTGCCAGTAGGGACCGTGGAGCGGGGCTCTACGAGCAGTACTTC.

This chain links TRBV4-3 with TRBJ2-1; D perhaps matches TRBD2 (5 bases). This CDR3 has 15 amino acids. In germline, CDR1 is LGHNA, CDR2 YSLEER. V dropped 3 bases and J dropped 8 bases, with 17 bases sitting between them. The CDR3: CASSQTGSLSDEQFF. The CDR3 nucleotides are TGCGCCAGCAGCCAGACGGGGTCCCTTTCGGATGAGCAGTTCTTC.

J is TRBJ1-2 and V is TRBV7-2; D not resolved. The CDR3 consists of 13 residues. The V end was cut by 5 bases, the J end by 2 bases, with 9 bases between. Germline assignment: CDR1 SGHTA and CDR2 FQGNSA. CDR3: CASSQLKNYGYTF. In DNA, the CDR3 is TGTGCCAGCAGCCAACTGAAAAACTATGGCTACACCTTC. The full variable domain, rest sourced from reference TRBV7-2 and TRBJ1-2, is GAGVSQSPSNKVTEKGKDVELRCDPISGHTALYWYRQSLGQGLEFLIYFQGNSAPDKSGLPSDRFSAERTGGSVSTLTIQRTQQEDSAVYLCASSQLKNYGYTFGSGTRLTVV.

The chain has TRBV27 and TRBJ2-5; maybe TRBD2 (5 bases). The J call may be wrong; the DNA end is better matched by TRBJ2-7. Germline assignment: CDR1 MNHEY and CDR2 SMNVEV (reference sequence). The CDR3 loop spans 13 amino acids. CDR3 in DNA: TGTGCCACCTCCGCCGGGGTTTGGACCGAGCAGTACTTC. This translates into CATSAGVWTEQYF.

The chain uses TRBV7-9 and TRBJ1-1, with D tentatively TRBD1 (6 bases). This CDR3 has 15 residues. V was pared by 5 bases and J by 5 bases, with 18 bases between. Germline assignment: CDR1 SEHNR and CDR2 FQNEAQ (reference sequence). CDR3 nucleotide sequence: TGTGCCAGCAGCCCCCGAGCCCACAGGGATACTGAAGCTTTCTTT. Translated, it gives CASSPRAHRDTEAFF.

The rearrangement uses TRBV5-1 and TRBJ2-6; 11 bases map to TRBD1. V gave up 0 bases and J gave up 3 bases; unmatched junction bases: 5. Germline CDR1 and CDR2: SGHRS and YFSETQ. This CDR3 spans 18 amino acids. CDR3 coding DNA: TGCGCCAGCAGCTTGGATGGACAGGGGGCGCTTGGGGCCAACGTCCTGACTTTC. Protein: CASSLDGQGALGANVLTF.

V usage is TRBV4-1 and J usage is TRBJ2-7; D remains ambiguous. The V gene's germline CDR1 is MGHRA and CDR2 YSYEKL. V lost 1 base, J lost 5 bases, and 12 bases lay in between. CDR3 length: 14 residues. For the CDR3, the DNA is TGCGCCAGCAGCCAAGTTGTCAAAGCCCACGAGCAGTACTTC. It specifies CASSQVVKAHEQYF.

V usage is TRBV9 and J usage is TRBJ1-2; TRBD1 agrees at 11 bases. This CDR3 spans 15 amino acids. CDR1 is SGDLS and CDR2 is YYNGEE in the germline V gene. V was pared by 3 bases and J by 5 bases, with 6 bases of the junction left unmatched. The CDR3 DNA sequence: TGTGCCAGCAGCGGATGGACAGGGGGCAGGTATGGCTACACCTTC. It is translated as CASSGWTGGRYGYTF.

V usage is TRBV5-1 and J usage is TRBJ2-3, with 8 bases fitting TRBD2. CDR1 SGHRS and CDR2 YFSETQ come from the germline V gene. This CDR3 is built from 14 residues. Unmatched junction bases numbered 9, after V lost 6 bases and J lost 6 bases. This chain's CDR3 is CASTTERGRDTQYF. The CDR3, as DNA: TGCGCCAGCACGACTGAGCGGGGGAGGGATACGCAGTATTTT.

This chain joins TRBV21-1 and TRBJ2-1; TRBD2 is the table's D call and was not checked against the DNA. TRBV21-1 is deemed a pseudogene. This CDR3 comprises 15 residues. The CDR3 DNA follows: TGTGCCAGCGACCAAGCGGGGGGGCCCTTGAATGAGCAGTTCTTC. As protein: CASDQAGGPLNEQFF.

This chain joins TRBV5-4 and TRBJ2-3; 11 bases agree with TRBD2. The junction had 10 bases not matched to a gene; V was cut back by 4 bases and J by 0 bases. The CDR3 totals 18 residues. Per the germline V gene, CDR1 is SGHNT and CDR2 is YYREEE (reference sequence). Here the CDR3 DNA reads TGTGCCAGCAGCCGTGGGACTAGCGGAGAGATTAGCACAGATACGCAGTATTTT. Translating gives CASSRGTSGEISTDTQYF.

The V gene is TRBV5-1, the J gene TRBJ2-7; tentatively, D is TRBD2 (6 bases). The CDR3 loop spans 12 amino acids. Deletions cut 0 bases from V and 7 bases from J, with 8 bases between. The germline V gene has CDR1 SGHRS and CDR2 YFSETQ. The CDR3, as DNA: TGCGCCAGCAGCTTGGATGGGGGGGAGCAGTACTTC. Encoded protein: CASSLDGGEQYF. The complete variable domain, with remaining parts taken from reference TRBV5-1 and TRBJ2-7, reads KAGVTQTPRYLIKTRGQQVTLSCSPISGHRSVSWYQQTPGQGLQFLFEYFSETQRNKGNFPGRFSGRQFSNSRSEMNVSTLELGDSALYLCASSLDGGEQYFGPGTRLTVT.

The rearrangement links TRBV27 to TRBJ1-1; the D gene is possibly TRBD1 (5 bases). Trimming cost V 5 bases and J 3 bases, with 10 bases left between them. CDR3 size: 13 residues. CDR1 is MNHEY, CDR2 SMNVEV, per germline (reference sequence). CDR3 in DNA: TGTGCCAGCAGTCCCCAGGGATACACTGAAGCTTTCTTT. Its translation is CASSPQGYTEAFF.

Regarding this clone: This sample includes further DNA sequences coding for the same CDR3. This chain connects TRBV7-3 to TRBJ1-1; 9 positions agree with TRBD1. The CDR3 length is 15 residues. Trimming cost V 5 bases and J 4 bases; bases outside gene matches: 8. The germline V gene encodes CDR1 SGHTA and CDR2 FQGTGA. The CDR3 sequence: CASSIHGQGSTEAFF. The CDR3 DNA follows: TGTGCCAGCAGCATCCATGGACAGGGGAGCACTGAAGCTTTCTTT.